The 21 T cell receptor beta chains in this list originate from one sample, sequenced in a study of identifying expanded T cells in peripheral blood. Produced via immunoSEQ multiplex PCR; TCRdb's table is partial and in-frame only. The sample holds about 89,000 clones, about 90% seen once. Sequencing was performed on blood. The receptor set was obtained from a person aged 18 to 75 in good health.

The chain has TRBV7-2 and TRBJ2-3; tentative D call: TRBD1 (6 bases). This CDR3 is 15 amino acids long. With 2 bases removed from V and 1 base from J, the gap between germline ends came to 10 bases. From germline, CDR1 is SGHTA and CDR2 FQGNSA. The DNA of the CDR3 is TGTGCCAGCAGCTTATGGGGGCTCGGCACAGATACGCAGTATTTT. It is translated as CASSLWGLGTDTQYF.

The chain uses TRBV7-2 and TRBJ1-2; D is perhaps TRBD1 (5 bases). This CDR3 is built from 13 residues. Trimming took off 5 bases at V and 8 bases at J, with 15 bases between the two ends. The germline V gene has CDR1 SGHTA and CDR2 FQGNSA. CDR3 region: CASSLEGKLGYTF. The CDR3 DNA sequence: TGTGCCAGCAGCCTTGAGGGGAAGTTGGGCTACACCTTC. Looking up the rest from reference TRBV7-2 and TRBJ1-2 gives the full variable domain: GAGVSQSPSNKVTEKGKDVELRCDPISGHTALYWYRQSLGQGLEFLIYFQGNSAPDKSGLPSDRFSAERTGGSVSTLTIQRTQQEDSAVYLCASSLEGKLGYTFGSGTRLTVV.

The CDR3 sequence is CASSISPEGQPQHF. CDR3 sequence (DNA): TGTGCCAGTAGTATTTCCCCAGAGGGTCAGCCCCAGCATTTT. This chain uses TRBV19 with TRBJ1-5; no clear D. The CDR3 has 14 residues. The V gene lost 3 bases and the J gene lost 6 bases, with 12 bases spanning the gap. Germline assignment: CDR1 LNHDA and CDR2 SQIVND (reference sequence).

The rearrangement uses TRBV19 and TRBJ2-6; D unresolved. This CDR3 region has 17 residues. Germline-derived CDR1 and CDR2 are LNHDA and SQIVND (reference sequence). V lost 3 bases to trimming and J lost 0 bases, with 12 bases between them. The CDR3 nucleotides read TGTGCCAGTAGTATGGTCCACTTAAACTCTGGGGCCAACGTCCTGACTTTC. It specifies CASSMVHLNSGANVLTF.

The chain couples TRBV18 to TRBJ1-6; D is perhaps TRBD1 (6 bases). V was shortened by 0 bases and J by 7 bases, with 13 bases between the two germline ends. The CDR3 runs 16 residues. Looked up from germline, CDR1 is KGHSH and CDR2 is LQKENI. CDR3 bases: TGTGCCAGCTCACCACCGGGGGCACAGGGAAATTCACCCCTCCACTTT. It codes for CASSPPGAQGNSPLHF.

CDR3 DNA: TGTGCCAGCAGCCCACAACAGGGGAACACCGGGGAGCTGTTTTTT. Amino acid sequence: CASSPQQGNTGELFF. The chain combines TRBV14 with TRBJ2-2; D possibly corresponds to TRBD1 (6 bases). CDR3 length: 15 residues. The V end lost 4 bases, the J end lost 1 base, and 10 bases lay between the germline ends. Germline loops: CDR1 SGHDN, CDR2 FVKESK.

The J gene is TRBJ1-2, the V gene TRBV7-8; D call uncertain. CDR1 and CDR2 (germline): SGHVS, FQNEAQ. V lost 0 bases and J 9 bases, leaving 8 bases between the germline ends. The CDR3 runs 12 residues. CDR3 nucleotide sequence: TGTGCCAGCAGCTTAGCGATGGGGAGCTACACCTTC. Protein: CASSLAMGSYTF.

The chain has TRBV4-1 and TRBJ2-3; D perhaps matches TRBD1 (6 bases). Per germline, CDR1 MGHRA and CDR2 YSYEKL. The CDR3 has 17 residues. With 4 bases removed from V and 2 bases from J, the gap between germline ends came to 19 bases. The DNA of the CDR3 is TGCGCCAGCAGCCCGGATGTACAGGGCCTACTCACAGATACGCAGTATTTT. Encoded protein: CASSPDVQGLLTDTQYF.

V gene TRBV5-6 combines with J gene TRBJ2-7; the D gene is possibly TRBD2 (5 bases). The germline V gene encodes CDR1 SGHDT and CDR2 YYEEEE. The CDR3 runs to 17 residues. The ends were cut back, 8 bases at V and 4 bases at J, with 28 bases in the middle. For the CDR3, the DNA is TGTGCCAGTGCACCTTATGGGAGACGCAGTTGGGCTTACGAGCAGTACTTC. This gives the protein CASAPYGRRSWAYEQYF.

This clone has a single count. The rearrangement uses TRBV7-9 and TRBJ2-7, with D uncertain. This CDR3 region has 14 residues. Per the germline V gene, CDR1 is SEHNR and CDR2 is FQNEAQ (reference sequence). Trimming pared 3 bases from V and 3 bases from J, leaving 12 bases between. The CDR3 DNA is TGTGCCAGCAGCTTTAGGCCGCCAAGCTACGAGCAGTACTTC. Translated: CASSFRPPSYEQYF.

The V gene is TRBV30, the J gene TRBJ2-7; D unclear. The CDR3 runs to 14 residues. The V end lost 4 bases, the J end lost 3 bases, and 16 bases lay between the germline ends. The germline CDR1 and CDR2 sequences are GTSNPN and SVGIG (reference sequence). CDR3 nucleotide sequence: TGTGCCTGGAAGATGTTGGCAGGCCACTACGAGCAGTACTTC. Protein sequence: CAWKMLAGHYEQYF.

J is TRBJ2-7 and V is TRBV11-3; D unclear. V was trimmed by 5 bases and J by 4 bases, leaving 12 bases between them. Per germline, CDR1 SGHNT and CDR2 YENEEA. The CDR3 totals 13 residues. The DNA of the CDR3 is TGTGCCAGCAGCCTCGGATTGGAGTACGAGCAGTACTTC. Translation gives CASSLGLEYEQYF. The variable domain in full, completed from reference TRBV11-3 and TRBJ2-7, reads EAGVVQSPRYKIIEKKQPVAFWCNPISGHNTLYWYLQNLGQGPELLIRYENEEAVDDSQLPKDRFSAERLKGVDSTLKIQPAELGDSAVYLCASSLGLEYEQYFGPGTRLTVT.

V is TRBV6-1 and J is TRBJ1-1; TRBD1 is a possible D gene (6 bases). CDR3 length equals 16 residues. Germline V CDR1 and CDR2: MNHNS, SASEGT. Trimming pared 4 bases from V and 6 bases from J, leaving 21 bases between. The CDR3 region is CASSGFDRRGVPEAFF. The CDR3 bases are TGTGCCAGCAGTGGTTTCGACAGGCGGGGTGTCCCTGAAGCTTTCTTT.

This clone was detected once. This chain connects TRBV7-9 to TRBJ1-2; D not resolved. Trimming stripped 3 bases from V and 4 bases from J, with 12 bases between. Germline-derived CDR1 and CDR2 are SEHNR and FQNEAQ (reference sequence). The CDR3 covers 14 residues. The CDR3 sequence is CASSFYYGIYGYTF. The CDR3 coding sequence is TGTGCCAGCAGCTTCTACTACGGGATCTATGGCTACACCTTC.

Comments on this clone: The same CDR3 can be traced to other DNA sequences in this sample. The CDR3 DNA reads as TGTGCCAGCAGCTTACCTGGGGAGCTGTTTTTT. Its protein product is CASSLPGELFF. The chain uses TRBV11-2 and TRBJ2-2; D ambiguous. V was clipped by 2 bases and J by 8 bases, with 3 bases between them. This CDR3 has 11 amino acids. Germline V lookup: CDR1 SGHAT, CDR2 FQNNGV.

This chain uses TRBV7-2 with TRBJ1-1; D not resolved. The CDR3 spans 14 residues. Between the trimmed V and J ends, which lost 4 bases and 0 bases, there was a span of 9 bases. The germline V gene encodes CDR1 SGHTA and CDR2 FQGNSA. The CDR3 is CASSSRFLNTEAFF. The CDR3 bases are TGTGCCAGCAGCTCACGTTTTTTGAACACTGAAGCTTTCTTT.

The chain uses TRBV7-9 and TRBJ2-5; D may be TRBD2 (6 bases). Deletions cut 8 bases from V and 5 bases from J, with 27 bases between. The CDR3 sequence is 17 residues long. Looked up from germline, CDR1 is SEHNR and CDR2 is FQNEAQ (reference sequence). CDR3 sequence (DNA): TGTGCCAGCGGAATCGGGGGACCCGGCCCGGGGGTCGAGACCCAGTACTTC. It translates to CASGIGGPGPGVETQYF.

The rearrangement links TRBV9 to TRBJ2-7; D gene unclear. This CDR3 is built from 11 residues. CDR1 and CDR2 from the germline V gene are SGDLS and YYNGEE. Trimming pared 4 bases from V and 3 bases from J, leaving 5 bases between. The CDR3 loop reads CASSLNYEQYF. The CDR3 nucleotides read TGTGCCAGCAGCCTAAACTACGAGCAGTACTTC.

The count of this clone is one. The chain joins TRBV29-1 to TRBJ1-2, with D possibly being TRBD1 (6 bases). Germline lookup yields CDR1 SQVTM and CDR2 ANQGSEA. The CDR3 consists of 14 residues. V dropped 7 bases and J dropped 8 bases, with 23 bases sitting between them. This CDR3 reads CSAPHPGHREGYTF. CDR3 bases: TGCAGCGCACCACACCCGGGACACAGGGAAGGCTACACCTTC.

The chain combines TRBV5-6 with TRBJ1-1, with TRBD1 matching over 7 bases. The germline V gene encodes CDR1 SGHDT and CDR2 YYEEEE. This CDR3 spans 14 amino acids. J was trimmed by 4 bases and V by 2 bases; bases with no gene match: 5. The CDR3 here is CASSFSYRGTEAFF. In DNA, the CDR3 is TGTGCCAGCAGCTTTTCATACAGGGGCACTGAAGCTTTCTTT.

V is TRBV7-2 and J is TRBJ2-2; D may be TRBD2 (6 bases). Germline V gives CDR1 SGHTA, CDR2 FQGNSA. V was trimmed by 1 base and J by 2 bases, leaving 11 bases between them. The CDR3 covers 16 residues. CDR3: CASSLGLEINTGELFF. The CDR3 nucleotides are TGTGCCAGCAGCTTAGGACTAGAGATAAACACCGGGGAGCTGTTTTTT.